Below are 9 T cell receptor beta chains sequenced from a single sample in a study of blood T cell repertoires in COVID-19. Measured with immunoSEQ multiplex PCR; TCRdb has only the in-frame clones, and not every one. The sample contains about 210,000 clones, around 80% of which appear only once. The material sequenced was peripheral blood. The receptors here all came from a woman aged 40 to 50 with acute or convalescent COVID-19.

This clone has just a few counts. The rearrangement joins TRBV28 to TRBJ2-7; TRBD2 matches at 7 bases. After removal of 5 bases from V and 6 bases from J, the junction contained 10 bases not matched to a gene. The CDR3 loop spans 14 amino acids. Per the germline V gene, CDR1 is MDHEN and CDR2 is SYDVKM. CDR3 DNA sequence: TGTGCCAGCAGTCGACAGCGGGGTCTCTTCGAGCAGTACTTC. The encoded protein is CASSRQRGLFEQYF.

Only one count was recorded for this clone. The V gene is TRBV9, the J gene TRBJ2-3; possible D gene TRBD1, 5 bases. V gave up 0 bases and J gave up 3 bases, with 8 bases separating them. CDR1 and CDR2 from the germline V gene are SGDLS and YYNGEE. CDR3 length equals 14 residues. The chain's CDR3 is CASSVESGTDTQYF. The DNA of the CDR3 is TGTGCCAGCAGCGTAGAGTCAGGGACAGATACGCAGTATTTT.

This chain connects TRBV6-1 to TRBJ2-3, with D perhaps TRBD2 (5 bases). Trimming took 3 bases from V and 2 from J, leaving 9 bases between them. Germline lookup yields CDR1 MNHNS and CDR2 SASEGT. CDR3 length equals 14 residues. CDR3 loop: CASSDGGFTDTQYF. DNA for the CDR3: TGTGCCAGCAGTGACGGCGGGTTCACAGATACGCAGTATTTT.

The chain combines TRBV4-1 with TRBJ2-5, with 10 bases matching TRBD2. The V gene's germline CDR1 is MGHRA and CDR2 YSYEKL. V shed 0 bases, J shed 2 bases, and the junction held 3 bases outside the gene matches. The CDR3 spans 16 residues. The CDR3 region is CASSQDAAGGQETQYF. As DNA, the CDR3 is TGCGCCAGCAGCCAAGATGCAGCGGGAGGGCAAGAGACCCAGTACTTC.

The J gene is TRBJ2-3, the V gene TRBV6-4, with 12 bases fitting TRBD2. V dropped 1 base and J dropped 6; count of bases not matched to a gene: 5. Germline V CDR1 and CDR2: MRHNA, SNTAGT. This CDR3 comprises 16 residues. The DNA of the CDR3 is TGTGCCAGCAGTGACTTTCTAGCGGGGGGGCTCGATACGCAGTATTTT. Residues: CASSDFLAGGLDTQYF.

The chain combines TRBV13 with TRBJ1-2; TRBD1 aligns across 7 bases. Germline-derived CDR1 and CDR2 are PRHDT and FYEKMQ (reference sequence). The CDR3 loop spans 13 amino acids. J lost 4 bases, V lost 5 bases, and 4 bases had no gene match. This chain's CDR3 is CASSQGGGYGYTF. CDR3 nucleotides: TGTGCCAGCAGCCAGGGGGGAGGCTATGGCTACACCTTC.

There are a few counts of this clone. V is TRBV5-1 and J is TRBJ1-2; D not certain. CDR3 length equals 13 residues. Trimming pared 1 base from V and 5 bases from J, leaving 9 bases between. CDR1 is SGHRS, CDR2 YFSETQ, per germline. CDR3 protein: CASSLQEGYGYTF. DNA of the CDR3: TGCGCCAGCAGCTTGCAGGAAGGATATGGCTACACCTTC.

The chain uses TRBV11-2 and TRBJ2-2, with 8 positions matching TRBD2. In germline, CDR1 is SGHAT, CDR2 FQNNGV. The length of the CDR3 is 20 residues. J was trimmed by 8 bases and V by 0 bases; bases with no gene match: 20. In DNA, the CDR3 is TGTGCCAGCAGCTTAGACCATTCACGGCCCAGCGGGAGAGGGGAGGGGGAGCTGTTTTTT. It specifies CASSLDHSRPSGRGEGELFF.

This clone was detected only a few times. The rearrangement links TRBV19 to TRBJ2-5, with D uncertain. Germline V gives CDR1 LNHDA, CDR2 SQIVND (reference sequence). This CDR3 is built from 13 residues. V was shortened by 6 bases and J by 5 bases, with 13 bases between the two germline ends. The CDR3 loop is CASSPTQRETQYF. The CDR3 nucleotides read TGTGCCAGTAGCCCGACCCAGAGGGAGACCCAGTACTTC.